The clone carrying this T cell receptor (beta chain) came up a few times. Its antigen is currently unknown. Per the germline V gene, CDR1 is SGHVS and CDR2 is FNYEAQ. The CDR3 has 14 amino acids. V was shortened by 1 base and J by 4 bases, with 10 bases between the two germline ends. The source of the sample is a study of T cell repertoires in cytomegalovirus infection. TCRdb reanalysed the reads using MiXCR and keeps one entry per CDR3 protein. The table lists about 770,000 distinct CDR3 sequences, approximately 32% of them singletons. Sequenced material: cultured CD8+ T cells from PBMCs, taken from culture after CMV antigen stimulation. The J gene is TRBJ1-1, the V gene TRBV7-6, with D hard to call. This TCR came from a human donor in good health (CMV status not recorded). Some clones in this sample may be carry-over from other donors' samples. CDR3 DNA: TGTGCCAGCAGCTTAGGAGGGAGCCCCACTGAAGCTTTCTTT. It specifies CASSLGGSPTEAFF.